Below, 5 T cell receptor beta chains from the same sample are listed, as sequenced in a study of memory CD4+ T cells and cytomegalovirus serostatus. Single viable CD3+CD4+CD8-CD45RO+ cells were sorted as the memory CD4+ T cells. The method was immunoSEQ multiplex PCR; TCRdb's version includes in-frame clones alone and lacks a portion of them. The sample has 50,000 to 60,000 clones, 82% seen once. Sequenced input: memory CD4+ T cells from blood. The receptors originated from an adult in good health and CMV-seronegative.

The chain carries TRBV2 and TRBJ1-1, with TRBD1 matching 9 bases. The CDR3 is 15 residues long. The V and J ends lost 6 bases and 6 bases, in that order; junction bases with no gene match: 11. From germline, CDR1 is SNHLY and CDR2 FYNNEI. In DNA, the CDR3 is TGTGCCAGCAGGACTACAGGGGGCGAGGGGGCTGAAGCTTTCTTT. This sequence encodes CASRTTGGEGAEAFF.

This chain connects TRBV28 to TRBJ2-3, with 11 bases matching TRBD2. This CDR3 comprises 14 residues. The germline gives CDR1 MDHEN, CDR2 SYDVKM. V shed 6 bases and J 5 bases; nucleotides not matched to a gene: 4. Here the CDR3 DNA reads TGTGCCAGCAGACTAGCGGGGGTGATAGATACGCAGTATTTT. This encodes CASRLAGVIDTQYF. Full variable domain (missing parts from reference TRBV28 and TRBJ2-3): DVKVTQSSRYLVKRTGEKVFLECVQDMDHENMFWYRQDPGLGLRLIYFSYDVKMKEKGDIPEGYSVSREKKERFSLILESASTNQTSMYLCASRLAGVIDTQYFGPGTRLTVL.

This chain connects TRBV30 to TRBJ1-4; D possibly corresponds to TRBD1 (5 bases). CDR3 size: 15 residues. CDR1 is GTSNPN, CDR2 SVGIG, per germline (reference sequence). Trimming removed 3 bases from V and 4 bases from J, with 15 bases in between. CDR3 sequence reads: CAWSVPGRSNEKLFF. The CDR3 DNA reads TGTGCCTGGAGCGTACCGGGACGGAGTAATGAAAAACTGTTTTTT.

The chain has TRBV6-1 and TRBJ1-2; D unclear. V was clipped by 0 bases and J by 4 bases, with 12 bases between them. This CDR3 is 15 amino acids long. The germline V gene encodes CDR1 MNHNS and CDR2 SASEGT. CDR3 sequence reads: CASSEAIAGRYGYTF. CDR3 DNA sequence: TGTGCCAGCAGTGAAGCCATCGCCGGCCGCTATGGCTACACCTTC.

V and J are TRBV19 and TRBJ2-3; TRBD2 matches 8 bases. The V segment lost 1 base and the J segment 5 bases; nucleotides outside the gene matches: 5. Germline assignment: CDR1 LNHDA and CDR2 SQIVND (reference sequence). CDR3 size: 15 residues. CDR3 DNA: TGTGCCAGTAGTATAGGCGGGGGGCGTTTAGATACGCAGTATTTT. Translated, it gives CASSIGGGRLDTQYF.